Presented here are 8 T cell receptor beta chains from one specimen sequenced in a study of cytomegalovirus exposure and HLA in healthy donors. The PCR employed 60 Vbeta primers together with 13 Jbeta primers. The repertoire was sequenced with immunoSEQ multiplex PCR; TCRdb's copy has only in-frame clones and lacks some. Found here are about 170,000 clones, around 80% of them singletons; the top ten hold under 3%. The specimen was PBMCs. The receptors were sampled from a woman in her fifties or sixties in good health and CMV-seronegative.

The chain recombines TRBV19 with TRBJ2-3, with a possible D match to TRBD2 (8 bases). V lost 6 bases and J 3 bases, leaving 19 bases between the germline ends. Germline CDR1 is LNHDA and CDR2 is SQIVND (reference sequence). The CDR3 covers 16 residues. CDR3 nucleotides: TGTGCCAGTAGCGGGAGGGGCAGGGGGATAACAGATACGCAGTATTTT. Its translation is CASSGRGRGITDTQYF.

CDR3 amino acids: CAWSVRRSRETEAFF. CDR3 in DNA: TGTGCCTGGAGTGTAAGGAGATCGCGGGAGACTGAAGCTTTCTTT. The chain joins TRBV30 to TRBJ1-1; no clear D. Deletions cut 0 bases from V and 5 bases from J, with 16 bases between. The CDR3 runs 15 residues. Germline V gives CDR1 GTSNPN, CDR2 SVGIG (reference sequence).

On this clone: A junction boundary mismatches the germline segment, possibly from a read error. This chain connects TRBV2 to TRBJ2-7; TRBD1 might be the D (5 bases). This CDR3 comprises 11 residues. Germline V gene data show CDR1 as SNHLY and CDR2 as FYNNEI. The CDR3, as DNA: TGTGCCAGCAGTGAGGGGATATTAGGGGACTTC. Translated: CASSEGILGDF.

This chain uses TRBV9 with TRBJ1-4; a possible D gene is TRBD1 (5 bases). Germline V lookup: CDR1 SGDLS, CDR2 YYNGEE. V dropped 0 bases and J dropped 5 bases, with 11 bases sitting between them. CDR3 length: 15 residues. For the CDR3, the DNA is TGTGCCAGCAGCGTAGACACAGGCAACAATGAAAAACTGTTTTTT. It specifies CASSVDTGNNEKLFF.

The chain's CDR3 is CASSEGHQETQYF. CDR3 nucleotide sequence: TGTGCCAGCAGTGAGGGCCACCAAGAGACCCAGTACTTC. The chain is built from TRBV6-1 and TRBJ2-5; D unresolved. Per germline, CDR1 MNHNS and CDR2 SASEGT. This CDR3 has 13 amino acids. Trimming shortened V by 3 bases and J by 0 bases, and 5 bases separated the two germline ends.

This clone was seen only once. The chain has TRBV19 and TRBJ2-2; 7 nucleotides agree with TRBD1. Unmatched junction bases numbered 3, after V lost 8 bases and J lost 3 bases. The CDR3 spans 13 residues. Per the germline V gene, CDR1 is LNHDA and CDR2 is SQIVND (reference sequence). The CDR3 sequence: CASSTGYTGELFF. The CDR3 nucleotides are TGTGCCAGTTCGACAGGGTACACCGGGGAGCTGTTTTTT.

The chain links TRBV11-1 to TRBJ1-4, with 8 nucleotides matching TRBD1. V gave up 5 bases and J gave up 7 bases; unmatched junction bases: 6. The CDR3 runs to 14 residues. Germline CDR1 and CDR2: SGHAT and FQDESV (reference sequence). The DNA of the CDR3 is TGTGCCAGCAGCCCTGGACAGGGATCTGAAAAACTGTTTTTT. The encoded protein is CASSPGQGSEKLFF.

The chain has TRBV7-2 and TRBJ2-1, with D possibly TRBD2 on 5 matching bases. The CDR3 loop spans 16 amino acids. The ends were cut back, 5 bases at V and 0 bases at J, with 14 bases in the middle. Germline values: CDR1 SGHTA, CDR2 FQGNSA. CDR3 in DNA: TGTGCCAGCAGCCCGAGGACTCGGAGCTCCTACAATGAGCAGTTCTTC. Translating gives CASSPRTRSSYNEQFF. Drawing the rest from reference TRBV7-2 and TRBJ2-1, the complete variable domain is GAGVSQSPSNKVTEKGKDVELRCDPISGHTALYWYRQSLGQGLEFLIYFQGNSAPDKSGLPSDRFSAERTGGSVSTLTIQRTQQEDSAVYLCASSPRTRSSYNEQFFGPGTRLTVL.